These 16 T cell receptor beta chains share one sample of origin, sequenced in a study of Graves' ophthalmopathy and Graves' hyperthyroidism. As the template, RNA transcripts were used to amplify TCR beta CDR3 regions. The first round was an RT-PCR with HTBI primers, and the second round was a multiplex PCR. TCRdb re-analysed the multiplex PCR reads in MiXCR, keeping a single row per CDR3 protein. The sample holds 350,000 to 450,000 distinct CDR3 sequences, about 21% seen once. Sequencing used peripheral blood. The receptors were gathered from a woman younger than 30 with stable Graves' hyperthyroidism.

The table lists this clonotype with a few counts. The rearrangement links TRBV12-3 or TRBV12-4 to TRBJ2-5, with D maybe TRBD2 (6 bases). This CDR3 has 14 amino acids. The ends were cut back, 6 bases at V and 5 bases at J, with 16 bases in the middle. CDR3 loop: CASRRGTEAETQYF. The DNA for the CDR3 is TGTGCCAGCAGGCGGGGCACCGAGGCGGAGACCCAGTACTTC.

This clonotype was seen at least ten times. The V call is TRBV2, the J call TRBJ1-1, with D unclear. Deletions cut 7 bases from V and 1 base from J, with 7 bases between. The germline CDR1 and CDR2 sequences are SNHLY and FYNNEI. CDR3 length: 12 amino acids. The CDR3 nucleotides are TGTGCCAGCATGGTTCGGAACACTGAAGCTTTCTTT. Protein sequence: CASMVRNTEAFF.

The sample holds many counts of this clonotype. The genes are TRBV10-3 and TRBJ2-2; D is ambiguous. Deletions cut 0 bases from V and 6 bases from J, with 11 bases between. The CDR3 consists of 15 residues. Germline V gene data show CDR1 as ENHRY and CDR2 as SYGVKD. The CDR3 region is CAISESRQLSGELFF. The DNA for the CDR3 is TGTGCCATCAGTGAGTCAAGGCAGCTCTCCGGGGAGCTGTTTTTT.

This clonotype was detected many times. V gene TRBV4-1 combines with J gene TRBJ2-5, with D hard to call. CDR1 and CDR2 from the germline V gene are MGHRA and YSYEKL. Trimming took off 3 bases at V and 5 bases at J, with 10 bases between the two ends. CDR3 size: 13 residues. CDR3 coding DNA: TGCGCCAGCAGCCACAGAGGTGTCGAGACCCAGTACTTC. The encoded protein is CASSHRGVETQYF.

At least ten counts were recorded for this clonotype. The rearrangement links TRBV6-5 to TRBJ1-1; tentatively, D is TRBD1 (5 bases). The germline V gene has CDR1 MNHEY and CDR2 SVGAGI. V was trimmed by 0 bases and J by 0 bases, leaving 11 bases between them. This CDR3 is 16 amino acids long. CDR3 DNA sequence: TGTGCCAGCAGTTACTCTGGGGGGAGAGTGAACACTGAAGCTTTCTTT. The encoded protein is CASSYSGGRVNTEAFF.

This chain connects TRBV20-1 to TRBJ1-2, with D uncertain. This CDR3 is 11 amino acids long. Germline V gene sequence: CDR1 DFQATT, CDR2 SNEGSKA (reference sequence). V was cut by 7 bases and J by 5 bases, with 11 bases left in between. As DNA, the CDR3 is TGCAGTGGACTAACCGCGTATGGCTACACCTTC. Translated, it gives CSGLTAYGYTF.

This clonotype was recorded many times. The CDR3 loop is CASSPTGGTVEQYF. DNA of the CDR3: TGTGCCAGCAGCCCGACAGGGGGAACGGTCGAGCAGTACTTC. This chain uses TRBV12-3 or TRBV12-4 with TRBJ2-7; 9 bases are shared with TRBD1. V lost 6 bases to trimming and J lost 6 bases; unmatched junction nucleotides: 9. The CDR3 contains 14 residues.

This clonotype was counted once. This sequence may be a read error, since a much larger clone differs from it by one base. The CDR3 carries no conserved terminal phenylalanine or tryptophan, so it likely arises from a read error. J is TRBJ2-7 and V is TRBV6-1, with 8 bases fitting TRBD1. Germline CDR1 and CDR2: MNHNS and SASEGT. V lost 7 bases to trimming and J lost 5 bases; unmatched junction nucleotides: 19. The CDR3 has 17 residues. CDR3 in amino acids: CASTNGGAGGAVNEQYY. The CDR3 nucleotides are TGTGCCAGCACCAATGGTGGGGCAGGGGGCGCGGTCAACGAGCAGTACTAC.

This clonotype came up many times. This rearrangement joins TRBV6-5 to TRBJ2-7; TRBD2 might be the D (5 bases). Looked up from germline, CDR1 is MNHEY and CDR2 is SVGAGI. V was cut by 4 bases and J by 6 bases, with 19 bases left in between. The CDR3 runs to 15 residues. CDR3 nucleotides: TGTGCCAGCAGTTTCTCCGGCACAACTAGTTCCGAGCAGTACTTC. Residues: CASSFSGTTSSEQYF.

This clonotype was seen at least ten times. CDR3 bases: TGCAGCGTTGACGGGCAGGGGGCTTTCTTT. Its protein product is CSVDGQGAFF. V usage is TRBV29-1 and J usage is TRBJ1-1, with D possibly being TRBD1 (6 bases). This CDR3 has 10 residues. Trimming stripped 3 bases from V and 11 bases from J, with 10 bases between. Germline CDR1 and CDR2: SQVTM and ANQGSEA. The complete variable domain, with remaining parts taken from reference TRBV29-1 and TRBJ1-1, reads SAVISQKPSRDICQRGTSLTIQCQVDSQVTMMFWYRQQPGQSLTLIATANQGSEATYESGFVIDKFPISRPNLTFSTLTVSNMSPEDSSIYLCSVDGQGAFFGQGTRLTVV.

This clonotype came up a few times. This rearrangement joins TRBV30 to TRBJ2-7, with TRBD1 matching 8 bases. The ends lost 1 base at V and 2 bases at J; junction bases unmatched: 1. The CDR3 runs to 13 residues. Germline CDR1 is GTSNPN and CDR2 is SVGIG (reference sequence). The CDR3, as DNA: TGTGCCTGGAGTGGGACAGGGACCTACGAGCAGTACTTC. This gives the protein CAWSGTGTYEQYF.

This clonotype showed up many times. This rearrangement joins TRBV5-6 to TRBJ1-2; D is perhaps TRBD1 (6 bases). This CDR3 contains 14 residues. The germline gives CDR1 SGHDT, CDR2 YYEEEE. V gave up 0 bases and J gave up 5 bases, with 11 bases separating them. The CDR3 spells CASSLVARGYGYTF. CDR3 nucleotides: TGTGCCAGCAGCTTGGTTGCCAGGGGATATGGCTACACCTTC.

This clonotype has a count of ten or more. The chain uses TRBV6-2 or TRBV6-3 and TRBJ2-6; tentatively, D is TRBD2 (5 bases). The CDR3 covers 18 residues. Per germline, CDR1 MNHEY and CDR2 SVGEGT. The germline V and J ends were trimmed by 0 bases and 1 base, with 13 bases remaining between them. CDR3: CASSYSSGKRSGANVLTF. As DNA, the CDR3 is TGTGCCAGCAGTTACTCCTCGGGAAAACGTTCTGGGGCCAACGTCCTGACTTTC.

This clonotype was seen at least ten times. V and J are TRBV6-5 and TRBJ1-2, with no clear D. The length of the CDR3 is 13 residues. Trimming left V 8 bases short and J 7 bases short, with 17 bases between. Germline CDR1 reads MNHEY; CDR2 reads SVGAGI. In DNA form, the CDR3 reads TGTGCCAGCCGGCCAGACCATGTCTCTGGCTACACCTTC. It yields the protein CASRPDHVSGYTF.

V is TRBV6-1 and J is TRBJ1-1; D is undetermined. Germline values: CDR1 MNHNS, CDR2 SASEGT. The length of the CDR3 is 15 residues. The V and J ends lost 2 bases and 3 bases respectively, with 13 bases between them. CDR3 bases: TGTGCCAGCAGTGAACTTCCGGGTTGGGACACTGAAGCTTTCTTT. Amino acids: CASSELPGWDTEAFF.

There are many counts of this clonotype. This chain joins TRBV6-4 and TRBJ2-2; D is perhaps TRBD2 (6 bases). The CDR3 consists of 17 residues. The V end lost 6 bases, the J end lost 3 bases, and 20 bases lay between the germline ends. Germline V gene lookup returns CDR1 MRHNA and CDR2 SNTAGT. The CDR3 nucleotides are TGTGCCAGCAGCCACGTAGTATCATGGAGGGACACCGGGGAGCTGTTTTTT. Translating gives CASSHVVSWRDTGELFF.